This T cell receptor (beta chain) was found in a study of cytomegalovirus exposure and HLA in healthy donors. About the study: In a later analysis, the 100 to 150 validation repertoires were reported to have used the same platform as the roughly 670 first-cohort repertoires. Overall study results and limits: Despite most TCR sequences being rare, some public TCRs occurred in many donors. Associated with cytomegalovirus, according to the listing, were fewer than 200 TCR beta chains.

Unmatched junction bases numbered 4, after V lost 6 bases and J lost 3 bases. Germline CDR1 and CDR2: LNHDA and SQIVND (reference sequence). The CDR3 length is 14 residues. Worth noting for this clone: The antigen remains undetermined.

TCRdb's copy holds only in-frame clones and misses some; the assay was immunoSEQ multiplex PCR. The profile shows around 150,000 clones, approximately 84% of them singletons. The source of this sequence is a man younger than 45 in good health and CMV-seropositive. The rearrangement uses TRBV19 and TRBJ2-1; 8 bases match TRBD2. Sequencing used PBMCs. CDR3 nucleotide sequence: TGTGCCAGTAGGTTACTAGCGGACTACAATGAGCAGTTCTTC. Protein: CASRLLADYNEQFF.